This T cell receptor beta chain was documented in a study of CD8 T cells in Susac syndrome (dated by TCRdb to about 2019). Regarding the complete study: The study used repertoire sequencing to test whether antigen drove CD8+ T cell activation and differentiation in Susac syndrome. CD8+ T cell repertoire clonality was compared between more than ten healthy donors, some 14 Susac syndrome patients and around 15 multiple sclerosis patients.

For this clonotype: Its antigen remains unidentified. The input lacks base qualities; no much larger clone sits a single base away.

RNA was extracted using the RNeasy kit, and roughly 0.45 to 1 ug of the RNA was reverse transcribed with random hexamers. TCR beta CDR3 regions were amplified with the immunoSEQ multiplex PCR assay covering 54 Vbeta and 13 Jbeta segments. PCR amplification bias was corrected by using a synthetic template baseline for primer optimization and computational correction. In the source study's methods: Reads were annotated to V, D and J genes per IMGT and analyzed with immunoSEQ Analyzer, keeping only productive sequences. To calculate clonality, Shannon entropy was normalized by log2 of the number of productive unique sequences and then subtracted from one. For each patient and control, public and private clones were evaluated within the 100 most prevalent clones. Clones were defined as Susac-specific if absent from the healthy and MS cohorts, from under 1,200 published viral clones and from other ImmuneACCESS disease sequences. In-frame beta chains were kept once TCRdb had trimmed the public reads at Q25 with fastp and called clones with MiXCR. Merged by CDR3 protein, the rows form single entries marked with the most common genes and DNA. Clone size and V and J calls follow TCRdb, not the original study. The sample table records 50,000 or so distinct CDR3 sequences; over 90% of these occur just once. The ten largest clones represent around 0.41% of the sample.

The investigation overall reported the following: The TCR sequencing and HLA analysis was acknowledged to have included a relatively small number of individuals.

High-throughput TCR beta sequencing profiled peripheral blood CD8+ and CD4+ T cells from healthy donors, Susac syndrome patients and multiple sclerosis patients. Healthy donors were included as age- and sex-matched controls. Bulk CD8+ and CD4+ T cells were purified magnetically by negative isolation, whereas CD8+ TEMRA cells were enriched by FACS. Blood was collected in EDTA tubes and processed within 24 hours, with PBMCs isolated through density gradient centrifugation. PBMCs intended for TCR sequencing were frozen in liquid nitrogen and were later thawed in a 37 degrees C water bath. A purity of at least 90% was achieved for sorted or isolated CD4+, CD8+ and CD8+ TEMRA cells. Sequences were obtained from CD8+ T cells from PBMCs. The receptor was derived from a human donor in good health.

The CDR3 here reads CASSYSGGIEGYTF. The nucleotide sequence is given as TGTGCCAGCAGTTACTCGGGTGGGATCGAGGGCTACACCTTC. Recombination joined TRBV6-6 with TRBJ1-2, with the D gene not confidently named. V and J lose 0 bases and 8 bases, and a span of 13 bases separates them. Per the germline V gene (reference sequence), MNHNY is the CDR1 and SVGAGI is the CDR2. The CDR3 covers 14 residues, taking in both the cysteine and the phenylalanine. The sequence is cut down to CDR3 DNA, 42 bases in frame from base 1.